The rows below give T cell receptor beta chains drawn from one sample of a study of T-cell memory formation after mild COVID-19. MiXCR, applied by TCRdb to the 5' RACE reads, yields one record per CDR3 protein. There are some 200,000 distinct CDR3 sequences in the sample; approximately 10% occur only once, and 3.5% lies in the top ten. Sequenced input: PBMCs or a T cell subset sorted from them (not recorded which). The receptors here all came from a man aged 18 to 29 who had mild COVID-19 (a few samples of this study predate the infection). Cell type and time point are not known. CDR3s include the opening cysteine and the closing phenylalanine or tryptophan. The order of the fields is CDR3 protein, CDR3 DNA, clone size, CDR3 length, D gene, V gene, J gene. D genes are given only for firm matches. Rows give clone size only sometimes, using once, few, many, or a class for an expanded clone.

CAWRTVVGNEQFF	TGTGCCTGGAGGACGGTAGTGGGCAATGAGCAGTTCTTC	NA	13	NA	TRBV30	TRBJ2-1
CASTRPREGPEDTEAFF	TGTGCCAGCACGCGGCCTCGGGAAGGGCCTGAGGACACTGAAGCTTTCTTT	many	17	NA	TRBV27	TRBJ1-1
CASSVGATDTQYF	TGTGCCAGCAGTGTAGGGGCTACAGATACGCAGTATTTT	NA	13	NA	TRBV6-1	TRBJ2-3
CSALLLTRGAYEQYF	TGCAGTGCCCTACTATTAACTAGAGGGGCCTACGAGCAGTACTTC	few	15	NA	TRBV20-1	TRBJ2-7
CASSVVVADTQYF	TGTGCCAGCAGCGTAGTGGTCGCAGATACGCAGTATTTT	NA	13	NA	TRBV9	TRBJ2-3
CASSFRASSTDTQYF	TGTGCCAGCAGCTTTCGTGCATCCAGCACAGATACGCAGTATTTT	few	15	NA	TRBV7-9	TRBJ2-3
CASSDPTAASNQPQHF	TGTGCCAGCAGCGATCCGACAGCCGCTAGCAATCAGCCCCAGCATTTT	few	16	NA	TRBV6-6	TRBJ1-5
CASSPAPGDLRTQYF	TGTGCCAGCAGCCCTGCGCCCGGCGATCTTCGAACCCAGTACTTC	NA	15	NA	TRBV5-4	TRBJ2-5
CASSVRVEAFF	TGTGCCAGCAGTGTAAGGGTTGAAGCTTTCTTT	few	11	NA	TRBV2	TRBJ1-1
CASRDGSGEETQYF	TGTGCCAGCAGGGATGGTAGCGGGGAGGAGACCCAGTACTTC	NA	14	TRBD2	TRBV7-2	TRBJ2-5
CASSPWTDSYNEQFF	TGTGCCAGCAGCCCATGGACGGATTCCTACAATGAGCAGTTCTTC	few	15	NA	TRBV7-2	TRBJ2-1
CASSQAGALNEQFF	TGTGCCAGCAGTCAAGCCGGGGCACTCAATGAGCAGTTCTTC	NA	14	NA	TRBV6-2/TRBV6-3	TRBJ2-1
CASSNRNEQFF	TGTGCCAGTAGTAACCGAAATGAGCAGTTCTTC	few	11	NA	TRBV19	TRBJ2-1